Shown below are 25 T cell receptor beta chains from a single sample sequenced in a study of human T cells and chemical hapten exposure. The time point here: patch test 2, 6 weeks after DPC sensitization. Sample treatment: therapeutic diphenylcyclopropenone sensitization with weekly scalp DPC. MiXCR was run by TCRdb on the RACE reads, yielding one entry per CDR3 protein. The sample shows roughly 380,000 distinct CDR3 sequences, around 6% of them seen only once. The sample was whole blood, taken in connection with sensitization to the hapten diphenylcyclopropenone (DPC). These receptor sequences come from a young woman with alopecia areata. Some clones in this sample may be carry-over from other donors' samples.

This clonotype was observed a few times. V gene TRBV29-1 combines with J gene TRBJ1-5; no clear D. The germline V gene encodes CDR1 SQVTM and CDR2 ANQGSEA. Trimming took 6 bases from V and 2 from J, leaving 11 bases between them. The CDR3 covers 13 residues. CDR3 in amino acids: CSVCSGGNQPQHF. The CDR3 DNA reads TGCAGCGTCTGTTCCGGGGGCAATCAGCCCCAGCATTTT. Full variable domain (outside the CDR3, taken from reference TRBV29-1 and TRBJ1-5): SAVISQKPSRDICQRGTSLTIQCQVDSQVTMMFWYRQQPGQSLTLIATANQGSEATYESGFVIDKFPISRPNLTFSTLTVSNMSPEDSSIYLCSVCSGGNQPQHFGDGTRLSIL.

V and J are TRBV19 and TRBJ2-1, with D unclear. The CDR3 loop spans 13 amino acids. With 4 bases removed from V and 7 bases from J, the gap between germline ends came to 11 bases. Germline lookup yields CDR1 LNHDA and CDR2 SQIVND (reference sequence). CDR3: CASSRTGRNEQFF. The CDR3, as DNA: TGTGCCAGTAGTAGGACGGGTCGAAATGAGCAGTTCTTC.

This clonotype was seen ten or more times. The chain is built from TRBV29-1 and TRBJ1-1; D unresolved. CDR3 length equals 12 residues. CDR1 and CDR2 (germline): SQVTM, ANQGSEA. Trimming took 4 bases from V and 7 from J, leaving 13 bases between them. This CDR3 is CSVGTGSREAFF. Here the CDR3 DNA reads TGCAGCGTTGGTACGGGGTCTCGTGAAGCTTTCTTT.

This clonotype was recorded many times. The chain has TRBV2 and TRBJ1-1, with 8 bases aligning to TRBD1. CDR1 is SNHLY, CDR2 FYNNEI, per germline. The CDR3 sequence is 14 residues long. J was trimmed by 3 bases and V by 4 bases; bases with no gene match: 4. CDR3 DNA: TGTGCCAGCAGTGGACAGGGGAAGTACACTGAAGCTTTCTTT. Protein: CASSGQGKYTEAFF.

This CDR3 is CAISSEGRENTEAFF. Written as DNA, the CDR3 is TGTGCCATCAGTTCCGAGGGGCGGGAGAACACTGAAGCTTTCTTT. V usage is TRBV10-3 and J usage is TRBJ1-1, with D perhaps TRBD1 (5 bases). V gave up 5 bases and J gave up 1 base, with 14 bases separating them. There are 15 residues in the CDR3. In germline, CDR1 is ENHRY, CDR2 SYGVKD.

This clonotype occurred many times. This chain joins TRBV6-6 and TRBJ1-2, with D possibly being TRBD1 (5 bases). The ends were cut back, 5 bases at V and 6 bases at J, with 22 bases in the middle. This CDR3 contains 16 residues. Germline CDR1 MNHNY, CDR2 SVGAGI (reference sequence). The CDR3 reads CASSPFTGSRKDGYTF. The CDR3 DNA reads TGTGCCAGCAGTCCTTTTACAGGTAGTAGAAAGGATGGCTACACCTTC.

This clonotype was detected ten times or more. This chain links TRBV4-3 with TRBJ1-2, with D hard to call. This CDR3 region has 15 residues. With 0 bases removed from V and 4 bases from J, the gap between germline ends came to 12 bases. The germline CDR1 and CDR2 sequences are LGHNA and YSLEER. CDR3 loop: CASSQELQAPYGYTF. Here the CDR3 DNA reads TGCGCCAGCAGCCAAGAGTTGCAGGCACCCTATGGCTACACCTTC.

This clonotype was counted at least ten times. V gene TRBV7-6 combines with J gene TRBJ2-7, with 7 bases fitting TRBD1. This CDR3 is 15 amino acids long. Germline lookup yields CDR1 SGHVS and CDR2 FNYEAQ. V was clipped by 2 bases and J by 4 bases; unmatched bases: 8. In DNA, the CDR3 is TGTGCCAGCAGCTTATACCCCTTACAGGGGTACGAGCAGTACTTC. Translation: CASSLYPLQGYEQYF.

This rearrangement joins TRBV7-9 to TRBJ2-2, with 7 bases aligning to TRBD2. Trimming cost V 1 base and J 7 bases; bases outside gene matches: 6. This CDR3 spans 15 amino acids. CDR1 is SEHNR, CDR2 FQNEAQ, per germline (reference sequence). This CDR3 is CASSLERDPGGELFF. CDR3 DNA: TGTGCCAGCAGCTTAGAGCGGGATCCGGGCGGGGAGCTGTTTTTT.

This clonotype was counted ten times or more. The genes are TRBV7-2 and TRBJ2-3; 9 bases are a match to TRBD1. The CDR3 extends over 16 amino acids. Germline V gives CDR1 SGHTA, CDR2 FQGNSA. V lost 4 bases and J lost 2; bases outside the gene matches: 7. CDR3 amino acids: CASSSGQGKFTDTQYF. The CDR3, as DNA: TGTGCCAGCAGCTCGGGACAGGGCAAATTCACAGATACGCAGTATTTT. Supplemented by reference TRBV7-2 and TRBJ2-3, the full variable domain reads GAGVSQSPSNKVTEKGKDVELRCDPISGHTALYWYRQSLGQGLEFLIYFQGNSAPDKSGLPSDRFSAERTGGSVSTLTIQRTQQEDSAVYLCASSSGQGKFTDTQYFGPGTRLTVL.

This chain joins TRBV18 and TRBJ2-3; the D call may be TRBD1 or TRBD2 (5 bases each). The CDR3 extends over 18 amino acids. Trimming removed 2 bases from V and 2 bases from J, with 20 bases in between. Germline V lookup: CDR1 KGHSH, CDR2 LQKENI. The DNA for the CDR3 is TGTGCCAGCTCACCAAACCCCCTCGGGGACCAAAACACAGATACGCAGTATTTT. Translating it yields CASSPNPLGDQNTDTQYF.

Only a few counts were recorded for this clonotype. V and J are TRBV5-5 and TRBJ2-7, with D perhaps TRBD1 or TRBD2 (5 bases each). The CDR3 has 15 residues. V gave up 4 bases and J gave up 2 bases, with 16 bases separating them. CDR1 and CDR2 (germline): SGHKS, YYEKEE (reference sequence). The CDR3 loop reads CASSISPGQAYEQYF. Written as DNA, the CDR3 is TGTGCCAGCAGCATATCCCCGGGGCAAGCCTACGAGCAGTACTTC.

This clonotype appeared many times. The V gene is TRBV4-3, the J gene TRBJ2-3, with unresolved D. Germline V gene sequence: CDR1 LGHNA, CDR2 YSLEER. CDR3 length equals 13 residues. Trimming shortened V by 3 bases and J by 0 bases, and 4 bases separated the two germline ends. The DNA of the CDR3 is TGCGCCAGCAGCCATGAAAGCACAGATACGCAGTATTTT. Its translation: CASSHESTDTQYF.

This clonotype was seen repeatedly, ten times or more. The chain couples TRBV28 to TRBJ1-4; possibly TRBD1 for D (5 bases). The CDR3 is 16 amino acids. CDR1 is MDHEN and CDR2 is SYDVKM in the germline V gene. The germline V and J ends were trimmed by 7 bases and 4 bases, with 19 bases remaining between them. This CDR3 is CASIGGDTGYNEKLFF. The CDR3 DNA reads as TGTGCCAGCATTGGGGGGGATACGGGGTATAATGAAAAACTGTTTTTT.

This clonotype was seen only a few times. The chain employs TRBV7-2 and TRBJ1-5, with D perhaps matching TRBD1 (5 bases). This CDR3 is 15 amino acids long. The germline V and J ends were trimmed by 2 bases and 6 bases, with 14 bases remaining between them. Per the germline V gene, CDR1 is SGHTA and CDR2 is FQGNSA. This chain's CDR3 is CASSLQSQGGQPQHF. CDR3 nucleotides: TGTGCCAGCAGCTTACAGTCGCAGGGAGGTCAGCCCCAGCATTTT.

This clonotype was seen ten or more times. The V gene is TRBV7-9, the J gene TRBJ1-1; D unclear. Germline V lookup: CDR1 SEHNR, CDR2 FQNEAQ (reference sequence). The CDR3 is made up of 14 amino acids. V was trimmed by 1 base and J by 2 bases, leaving 8 bases between them. In nucleotides, the CDR3 is TGTGCCAGCAGCTTAGAGGGTTCCAACACTGAAGCTTTCTTT. It translates to CASSLEGSNTEAFF. Using reference TRBV7-9 and TRBJ1-1 for the parts outside the CDR3, the full variable domain is DTGVSQNPRHKITKRGQNVTFRCDPISEHNRLYWYRQTLGQGPEFLTYFQNEAQLEKSRLLSDRFSAERPKGSFSTLEIQRTEQGDSAMYLCASSLEGSNTEAFFGQGTRLTVV.

The sample holds a few counts of this clonotype. The CDR3 loop reads CESRSGGAFDTQYF. The CDR3 coding sequence is TGTGAGAGCCGAAGCGGGGGGGCCTTTGATACGCAGTATTTT. This sequence joins TRBV10-3 and TRBJ2-3, with 10 bases aligning to TRBD2. The CDR3 has 14 amino acids. The germline CDR1 and CDR2 sequences are ENHRY and SYGVKD.

This clonotype has at least ten counts. The genes are TRBV20-1 and TRBJ1-5; 7 nucleotides align to TRBD1. Trimming took 4 bases from V and 3 from J; bases not matched to a gene: 6. The V gene's germline CDR1 is DFQATT and CDR2 SNEGSKA (reference sequence). This CDR3 is 14 amino acids long. In DNA form, the CDR3 reads TGCAGTGCTACCCGGGACAGCAACAATCAGCCCCAGCATTTT. Translated: CSATRDSNNQPQHF.

The table lists this clonotype with many counts. The rearrangement links TRBV7-3 to TRBJ2-1, with TRBD1 matching over 7 bases. V lost 5 bases, J lost 12 bases, and 10 bases stayed unmatched. The CDR3 totals 13 residues. Germline V gene sequence: CDR1 SGHTA, CDR2 FQGTGA. The CDR3 protein is CASSKGDRDRQFF. CDR3 nucleotide sequence: TGTGCCAGCAGCAAAGGGGACCGGGACAGGCAGTTCTTC.

This clonotype was picked up many times. The rearrangement joins TRBV7-2 to TRBJ1-1; no clear D. Germline CDR1 and CDR2: SGHTA and FQGNSA. The CDR3 is 14 residues long. Deletions cut 2 bases from V and 11 bases from J, with 18 bases between. The CDR3 bases are TGTGCCAGCAGCTTACTGAATCGACCGGCGGAGGCTTTCTTT. Encoded protein: CASSLLNRPAEAFF.

The chain couples TRBV7-9 to TRBJ1-6; 8 nucleotides align to TRBD1. The V gene's germline CDR1 is SEHNR and CDR2 FQNEAQ (reference sequence). The trim removed 5 bases at V and 7 bases at J, leaving 7 bases unmatched. This CDR3 spans 15 amino acids. In DNA form, the CDR3 reads TGTGCCAGCAGCCCACGGACAGGGAGCAATTCACCCCTCCACTTT. As protein: CASSPRTGSNSPLHF.

A note on this clonotype: This could be a read error, since a much larger clone is one nucleotide away. The rearrangement uses TRBV12-3 or TRBV12-4 and TRBJ1-1, with 8 bases fitting TRBD1. V gave up 4 bases and J gave up 3 bases; unmatched junction bases: 7. The CDR3 loop spans 15 amino acids. The CDR3 DNA sequence: TGTGCCAGCAGTTCGGGACAGGTAGCGGACACTGAAGCTTTCTTT. This codes for CASSSGQVADTEAFF.

As concerns this clonotype: Given a much more abundant clone one base away, this may be a read error. The chain uses TRBV7-3 and TRBJ1-3; unclear D gene. In germline, CDR1 is SGHTA, CDR2 FQGTGA. With 4 bases removed from V and 4 bases from J, the gap between germline ends came to 14 bases. CDR3 size: 15 residues. The CDR3 loop is CASSSPTVMGNTIYF. The CDR3 DNA sequence: TGTGCCAGCAGCTCACCCACCGTCATGGGAAACACCATATATTTT.

The sample holds a few counts of this clonotype. The chain carries TRBV12-3 or TRBV12-4 and TRBJ2-7; D gene uncertain. Trimming took 5 bases from V and 7 from J, leaving 9 bases between them. The length of the CDR3 is 11 residues. DNA of the CDR3: TGTGCCAGCAGTCTGTATGGGGAGCAGTACTTC. Its translation is CASSLYGEQYF.

This clonotype appeared many times. V and J are TRBV11-2 and TRBJ2-3; D gene unclear. CDR1 and CDR2 from the germline V gene are SGHAT and FQNNGV. CDR3 length: 15 amino acids. V dropped 5 bases and J dropped 5 bases, with 17 bases sitting between them. CDR3 coding DNA: TGTGCCAGCAGCCGGGCAGGCACTAAGGAAGATACGCAGTATTTT. It specifies CASSRAGTKEDTQYF.